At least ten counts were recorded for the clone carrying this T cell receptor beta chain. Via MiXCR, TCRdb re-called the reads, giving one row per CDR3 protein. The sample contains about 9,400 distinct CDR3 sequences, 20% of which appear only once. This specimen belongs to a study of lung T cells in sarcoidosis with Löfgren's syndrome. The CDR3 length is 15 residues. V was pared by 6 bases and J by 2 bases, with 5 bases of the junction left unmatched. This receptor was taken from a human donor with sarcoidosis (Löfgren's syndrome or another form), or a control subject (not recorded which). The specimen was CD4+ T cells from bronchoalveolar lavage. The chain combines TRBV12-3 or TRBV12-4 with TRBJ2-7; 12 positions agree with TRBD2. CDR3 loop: CASSPWTSGAYEQYF. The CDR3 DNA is TGTGCCAGCAGCCCTTGGACTAGCGGGGCCTACGAGCAGTACTTC.